This paragraph reports one TCR beta chain. Its antigen is still unknown. TCRdb reprocessed the 5' RACE reads with MiXCR, giving one entry per CDR3 protein. The sample has about 470,000 distinct CDR3 sequences, roughly 23% seen once. The CDR3 length is 16 residues. V lost 3 bases to trimming and J lost 4 bases, with 18 bases between them. Germline lookup yields CDR1 LNHNV and CDR2 YYDKDF (reference sequence). The sample comes from a study of T-cell memory formation after mild COVID-19. General study points: The SARS-CoV-2 specificity of second-wave clones reaching peak at day 37 remained unverified.

The sequenced sample consisted of PBMCs or a T cell subset sorted from them (not recorded which). V gene TRBV15 combines with J gene TRBJ1-1; D may be TRBD1 (5 bases). The receptor comes from an adult woman who had mild COVID-19 (a few samples of this study predate the infection). Cell type and time point are not known. Here the CDR3 reads CATSRESGGLGTEAFF. The CDR3 bases are TGTGCCACCAGCAGGGAATCGGGGGGTTTGGGCACTGAAGCTTTCTTT.